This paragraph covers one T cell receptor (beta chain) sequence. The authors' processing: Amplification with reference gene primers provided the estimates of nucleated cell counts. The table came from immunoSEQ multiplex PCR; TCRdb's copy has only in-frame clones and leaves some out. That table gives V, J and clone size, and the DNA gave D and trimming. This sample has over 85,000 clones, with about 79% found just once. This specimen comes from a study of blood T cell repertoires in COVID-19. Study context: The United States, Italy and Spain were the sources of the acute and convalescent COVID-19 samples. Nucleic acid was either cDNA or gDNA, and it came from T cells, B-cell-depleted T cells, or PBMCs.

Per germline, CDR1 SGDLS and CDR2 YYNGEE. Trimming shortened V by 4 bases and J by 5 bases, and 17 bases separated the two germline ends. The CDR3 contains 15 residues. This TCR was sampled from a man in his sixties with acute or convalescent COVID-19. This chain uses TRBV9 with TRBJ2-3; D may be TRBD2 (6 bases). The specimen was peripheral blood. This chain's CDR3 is CASSQRRGEVDTQYF. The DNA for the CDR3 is TGTGCCAGCAGCCAAAGGAGGGGAGAGGTAGATACGCAGTATTTT. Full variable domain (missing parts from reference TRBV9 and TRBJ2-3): DSGVTQTPKHLITATGQRVTLRCSPRSGDLSVYWYQQSLDQGLQFLIQYYNGEERAKGNILERFSAQQFPDLHSELNLSSLELGDSALYFCASSQRRGEVDTQYFGPGTRLTVL.